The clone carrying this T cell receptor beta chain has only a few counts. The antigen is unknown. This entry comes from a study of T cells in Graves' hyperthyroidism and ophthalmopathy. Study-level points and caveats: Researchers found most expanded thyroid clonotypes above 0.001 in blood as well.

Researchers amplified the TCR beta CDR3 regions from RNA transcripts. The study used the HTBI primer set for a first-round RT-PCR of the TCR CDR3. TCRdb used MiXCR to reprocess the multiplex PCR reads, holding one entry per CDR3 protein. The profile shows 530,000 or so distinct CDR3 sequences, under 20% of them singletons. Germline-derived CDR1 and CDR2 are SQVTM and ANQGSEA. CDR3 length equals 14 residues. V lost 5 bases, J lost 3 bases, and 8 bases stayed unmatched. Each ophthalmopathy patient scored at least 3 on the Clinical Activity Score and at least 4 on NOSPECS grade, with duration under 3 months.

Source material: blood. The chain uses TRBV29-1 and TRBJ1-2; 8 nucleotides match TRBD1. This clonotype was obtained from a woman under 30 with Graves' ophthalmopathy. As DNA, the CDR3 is TGCAGCGTTCACCAGGGGGCGATCGACTATGGCTACACCTTC. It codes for CSVHQGAIDYGYTF.